This note documents a single TCR beta chain sequence. Its antigen is undetermined. These data belong to a study of cytomegalovirus exposure and HLA in healthy donors. Notes on the study in general: Follow-up analysis later connected one missense variant in DCLRE1C with trimming of TCR beta V- and J-genes.

The PCR employed 60 Vbeta primers together with 13 Jbeta primers. Profiled with immunoSEQ multiplex PCR; TCRdb holds only in-frame clones, not every one. In the table there are 160,000 or so clones, 70% to 85% of which are singletons. Germline CDR1 MDHEN, CDR2 SYDVKM. The V end was cut by 4 bases, the J end by 4 bases, with 13 bases between. This CDR3 has 15 amino acids. Despite likely unrecorded immune exposures, the donors were nominally healthy at the time of sampling. Specimen: PBMCs. The chain uses TRBV28 and TRBJ2-2; possibly TRBD2 for D (5 bases). The receptor's source is a male donor in good health and CMV-seronegative. For the CDR3, the DNA is TGTGCCAGCAGTTCCTCTAGGACTGGCACCGGGGAGCTGTTTTTT. This codes for CASSSSRTGTGELFF.